A single sample is the source of the 7 T cell receptor beta chains below, sequenced in a study of T-cell memory formation after mild COVID-19. Via MiXCR, TCRdb re-called the 5' RACE reads, giving one row per CDR3 protein. The top ten hold 2% to 2.5% of the sample, which has about 140,000 distinct CDR3 sequences, over 6% seen once. Sequenced input: PBMCs or a T cell subset sorted from them (not recorded which). These receptors all stem from an adult woman who had mild COVID-19 (a few samples of this study predate the infection). Cell type and time point are not known.

This clonotype was observed many times. The gene calls are TRBV12-3 or TRBV12-4 and TRBJ2-1; 10 bases align to TRBD2. V lost 5 bases to trimming and J lost 5 bases; unmatched junction nucleotides: 6. The CDR3 runs to 15 residues. The CDR3 nucleotides are TGTGCCAGCAGTAGAAAGCGGGAGGGTCACAATGAGCAGTTCTTC. Its translation: CASSRKREGHNEQFF.

This clonotype was counted only a few times. The chain uses TRBV5-1 and TRBJ2-7, with D perhaps given as TRBD1 or TRBD2 (5 bases each). The CDR3 extends over 13 amino acids. CDR1 is SGHRS and CDR2 is YFSETQ in the germline V gene. Deletions cut 4 bases from V and 9 bases from J, with 17 bases between. Here the CDR3 reads CASSRLGRQPQYF. CDR3 sequence (DNA): TGCGCCAGCAGCCGCCTGGGGAGACAGCCGCAGTACTTC.

This clonotype has just a few counts. The chain is built from TRBV3-1 and TRBJ1-2, with a weak D call TRBD1 (6 bases). There are 15 residues in the CDR3. The V gene lost 1 base and the J gene lost 7 bases, with 16 bases spanning the gap. Germline CDR1 and CDR2: LGHDT and YNNKEL (reference sequence). CDR3 sequence reads: CASSQGTVKEVGYTF. CDR3 nucleotide sequence: TGTGCCAGCAGCCAAGGGACAGTTAAAGAAGTTGGCTACACCTTC.

The V gene is TRBV5-1, the J gene TRBJ2-5, with 11 bases fitting TRBD1. This CDR3 has 15 amino acids. Germline values: CDR1 SGHRS, CDR2 YFSETQ. The junction had 6 bases not matched to a gene; V was cut back by 4 bases and J by 4 bases. The CDR3: CASSGGQGALETQYF. The CDR3 region has the DNA TGCGCCAGCAGCGGCGGACAGGGGGCATTAGAGACCCAGTACTTC.

This chain uses TRBV20-1 with TRBJ2-3; D uncertain. Germline CDR1 reads DFQATT; CDR2 reads SNEGSKA (reference sequence). This CDR3 has 16 amino acids. Trimming left V 2 bases short and J 0 bases short, with 15 bases between. Here the CDR3 DNA reads TGCAGTGCTAGATTACTCGGGTCATCTAGCACAGATACGCAGTATTTT. Protein: CSARLLGSSSTDTQYF.

This clonotype was picked up many times. This chain uses TRBV29-1 with TRBJ2-7; D uncertain. CDR3 length equals 13 residues. The V and J ends lost 2 bases and 0 bases respectively, with 8 bases between them. Germline CDR1 is SQVTM and CDR2 is ANQGSEA. The DNA for the CDR3 is TGCAGCGTTGAATTGTCAGCCTCCTACGAGCAGTACTTC. This sequence encodes CSVELSASYEQYF.

The gene calls are TRBV7-2 and TRBJ1-3; D unresolved. V lost 5 bases and J lost 5, with 16 bases in between. CDR1 and CDR2 (germline): SGHTA, FQGNSA. This CDR3 is 15 amino acids long. CDR3 region: CASSLPRGRRNTIYF. CDR3 nucleotides: TGTGCCAGCAGCCTCCCCCGGGGTCGCCGAAACACCATATATTTT.